This T cell receptor (beta chain) was observed in a study of shared clonotypes between healthy human individuals. Clones were sequenced by immunoSEQ multiplex PCR, and TCRdb holds only the in-frame ones, with some missing. This table holds roughly 2,000,000 clones, about 93% found once. CD8 cells classed as naive were CD45RO-negative and positively selected for CCR7, excluding terminally differentiated effector memory CD45RA+ cells. The CDR3 totals 15 residues. Per germline, CDR1 LNHNV and CDR2 YYDKDF (reference sequence). The germline V and J ends were trimmed by 4 bases and 3 bases, with 12 bases remaining between them.

The material sequenced was naive CD8+ T cells from PBMCs. V and J are TRBV15 and TRBJ2-2; a weak D match, TRBD1 (5 bases). This receptor was taken from a man between 18 and 35 years old in good health. Some clones in this sample may be carry-over from other donors' samples. The CDR3 DNA is TGTGCCACCAGCAATCCCAGGGATGACACCGGGGAGCTGTTTTTT. Translation: CATSNPRDDTGELFF.